This TCR beta chain was recovered during a study of Graves' ophthalmopathy and Graves' hyperthyroidism. Study results and limitations: Clonotypes were expanded in thyroid at above 0.001 frequency, and most also appeared in blood.

Note on this clonotype: Its antigen is not identified.

The CDR3 has 15 amino acids. Deletions cut 5 bases from V and 0 bases from J, with 13 bases between. Germline CDR1 is MGHDK and CDR2 is SYGVNS. RNA transcripts yielded amplified TCR beta CDR3 regions. Scientists carried out first-round RT-PCR using HTBI primers and then a second-round multiplex PCR. TCRdb independently ran MiXCR on the multiplex PCR reads; one entry per CDR3 protein. The sample carries 600,000 to 950,000 distinct CDR3 sequences, around 40% recorded once. Ophthalmopathy in the donors was of moderate-to-severe activity, with CAS ≥3, NOSPECS ≥4 and duration under 3 months. This sequence joins TRBV25-1 and TRBJ1-2, with D perhaps matching TRBD1 (6 bases). The sequenced sample consisted of peripheral blood. This clonotype was obtained from an adult man with Graves' ophthalmopathy. CDR3 DNA: TGTGCCAGCAGTTACGGGGGCCAGACTAACTATGGCTACACCTTC. This codes for CASSYGGQTNYGYTF.